These 28 T cell receptor beta chains share one sample of origin, sequenced in a study of T cells in Graves' hyperthyroidism and ophthalmopathy (dated by TCRdb to the late 2010s). Library method: multiplex PCR. Instrument used: Illumina HiSeq 2000. Amplification of TCR beta CDR3 regions was carried out from RNA transcripts. The first round of RT-PCR for the TCR CDR3 was performed with the HTBI primer set and the Qiagen OneStep RT-PCR kit. The raw public data were reprocessed by TCRdb itself: fastp quality trimming at Q25, MiXCR clonotype calling, in-frame beta chains only. Duplicate CDR3 protein sequences are folded into a single record with the most common DNA and genes. In this sample the table shows approximately 720,000 distinct CDR3 sequences, approximately 18% of which occur a single time. In total, the top ten clones hold 16% of the sample. Sequencing was done on a sample of blood. The receptors come from a woman aged 45-60 years with Graves' hyperthyroidism that later progressed to Graves' ophthalmopathy.

In its sample, this clonotype was seen a few times. J is TRBJ2-7 and V is TRBV12-3 or TRBV12-4; tentatively, D is TRBD1 (6 bases). V was shortened by 8 bases and J by 3 bases, with 23 bases between the two germline ends. CDR3 size: 16 residues. The CDR3 spells CASVFGGIRPFYEQYF. CDR3 coding DNA: TGTGCCAGCGTCTTTGGGGGCATAAGACCCTTCTACGAGCAGTACTTC.

In this sample, this clonotype turned up many times. This chain joins TRBV15 and TRBJ2-3; TRBD2 might be the D (5 bases). Germline V gives CDR1 LNHNV, CDR2 YYDKDF (reference sequence). Trimming shortened V by 3 bases and J by 0 bases, and 13 bases separated the two germline ends. The CDR3 runs 16 residues. CDR3 protein: CATSSGLDTSTDTQYF. The CDR3 nucleotides are TGTGCCACCAGCAGCGGACTGGATACTAGCACAGATACGCAGTATTTT.

The chain has TRBV7-6 and TRBJ2-1, with D possibly called TRBD1 or TRBD2 (5 bases each). The CDR3 loop spans 16 amino acids. V was cut by 5 bases and J by 8 bases, with 22 bases left in between. Germline CDR1 and CDR2: SGHVS and FNYEAQ. The CDR3 region is CASSHRDGPPGDEQFF. CDR3 coding DNA: TGTGCCAGCAGCCATAGGGACGGACCACCTGGGGATGAGCAGTTCTTC.

V gene TRBV24-1 combines with J gene TRBJ1-3, with 7 bases lining up with TRBD1. Germline CDR1 KGHDR, CDR2 SFDVKD. V gave up 3 bases and J gave up 9 bases; unmatched junction bases: 16. The CDR3 has 17 amino acids. CDR3 bases: TGTGCCACCAGTGATCCGTTTGACAGGGCTGGCGGGGGCACCATATATTTT. Amino acids: CATSDPFDRAGGGTIYF.

The V and J genes are TRBV7-8 and TRBJ1-3; a weak D match, TRBD1 (5 bases). Trimming took 5 bases from V and 2 from J, leaving 13 bases between them. This CDR3 is built from 15 residues. The germline V gene encodes CDR1 SGHVS and CDR2 FQNEAQ. CDR3 coding DNA: TGTGCCAGCAGCAAGGGCGGGGGGGCTGGAAACACCATATATTTT. Translating gives CASSKGGGAGNTIYF.

J is TRBJ2-1 and V is TRBV7-9; 8 bases align to TRBD2. The CDR3 is made up of 15 amino acids. Germline lookup yields CDR1 SEHNR and CDR2 FQNEAQ (reference sequence). J gave up 4 bases and V 5 bases, and 7 bases lay outside the gene matches. CDR3 protein: CASSQLSGKYNEQFF. In DNA form, the CDR3 reads TGTGCCAGCAGCCAGCTTAGCGGGAAATACAATGAGCAGTTCTTC.

This clonotype was observed many times. This sequence joins TRBV2 and TRBJ1-2; D gene ambiguous. There are 14 residues in the CDR3. Germline loops: CDR1 SNHLY, CDR2 FYNNEI. Trimming shortened V by 6 bases and J by 5 bases, and 16 bases separated the two germline ends. CDR3 sequence reads: CASSLKGSSYGYTF. The CDR3 coding sequence is TGTGCCAGCAGCCTCAAAGGCTCTTCTTATGGCTACACCTTC.

This clonotype was seen many times. The gene calls are TRBV3-1 and TRBJ2-1, with no clear D. The CDR3 is made up of 15 amino acids. V was trimmed by 0 bases and J by 6 bases, leaving 12 bases between them. Germline lookup yields CDR1 LGHDT and CDR2 YNNKEL (reference sequence). CDR3 in DNA: TGTGCCAGCAGCCAAGATATCCAGCGAGGCAATGAGCAGTTCTTC. Its translation: CASSQDIQRGNEQFF.

The chain recombines TRBV6-2 or TRBV6-3 with TRBJ1-2; 9 nucleotides align to TRBD1. The germline V gene encodes CDR1 MNHEY and CDR2 SVGEGT. This CDR3 comprises 15 residues. J gave up 2 bases and V 6 bases, and 7 bases lay outside the gene matches. The CDR3: CASSRGGQGNYGYTF. CDR3 DNA sequence: TGTGCCAGCAGCCGAGGGGGACAGGGAAACTATGGCTACACCTTC.

Ten or more counts support this clonotype. This sequence joins TRBV12-3 or TRBV12-4 and TRBJ1-1; 7 bases fit TRBD1. V gave up 3 bases and J gave up 5 bases; unmatched junction bases: 3. The CDR3 is 13 residues long. CDR3 coding DNA: TGTGCCAGCAGTTTTACAGGGGTTACTGAAGCTTTCTTT. Amino acid sequence: CASSFTGVTEAFF.

In its sample, this clonotype was seen many times. V usage is TRBV27 and J usage is TRBJ2-2; the D gene is possibly TRBD1 (5 bases). Trimming took 5 bases from V and 5 from J, leaving 12 bases between them. The CDR3 contains 14 residues. The germline CDR1 and CDR2 sequences are MNHEY and SMNVEV (reference sequence). The CDR3: CASSPPQGTGELFF. The CDR3 region has the DNA TGTGCCAGCAGTCCACCCCAGGGTACCGGGGAGCTGTTTTTT.

This clonotype was seen more than once but under ten times. The V and J genes are TRBV6-2 or TRBV6-3 and TRBJ2-2; TRBD2 might be the D (5 bases). This CDR3 is built from 14 residues. Per the germline V gene, CDR1 is MNHEY and CDR2 is SVGEGT. Trimming shortened V by 11 bases and J by 6 bases, and 19 bases separated the two germline ends. The CDR3 coding sequence is TGTGCCCACCGGGAACAGTCTGGGGCCGGGGAGCTGTTTTTT. As protein: CAHREQSGAGELFF.

J is TRBJ2-3 and V is TRBV7-3; D is uncertain. The germline V and J ends were trimmed by 0 bases and 0 bases, with 7 bases remaining between them. Germline-derived CDR1 and CDR2 are SGHTA and FQGTGA. The CDR3 totals 15 residues. The CDR3 loop is CASSLTGISTDTQYF. The CDR3 DNA sequence: TGTGCCAGCAGCTTAACAGGGATTAGCACAGATACGCAGTATTTT.

This clonotype appeared many times. The chain combines TRBV11-3 with TRBJ1-3; D gene unclear. The CDR3 covers 14 residues. V was shortened by 1 base and J by 2 bases, with 6 bases between the two germline ends. Germline CDR1 SGHNT, CDR2 YENEEA. The CDR3 is CASSLGGAGNTIYF. The DNA for the CDR3 is TGTGCCAGCAGCTTAGGCGGGGCTGGAAACACCATATATTTT.

This chain joins TRBV6-1 and TRBJ1-3; 9 nucleotides agree with TRBD1. After removal of 2 bases from V and 0 bases from J, the junction contained 8 bases not matched to a gene. Germline CDR1 MNHNS, CDR2 SASEGT. This CDR3 contains 18 residues. CDR3 region: CASSENGLTGGSGNTIYF. The CDR3 DNA reads TGTGCCAGCAGTGAAAATGGCTTGACAGGGGGCTCTGGAAACACCATATATTTT.

V gene TRBV6-1 combines with J gene TRBJ2-7, with 8 bases identical to TRBD1. The CDR3 runs 14 residues. The V gene end was trimmed by 6 bases and the J gene end by 4 bases; junction bases not matched to a gene: 8. The germline V gene has CDR1 MNHNS and CDR2 SASEGT. The CDR3 DNA reads as TGTGCCAGCAGCGAGGACAGGGAGGATTACGAGCAGTACTTC. Translation gives CASSEDREDYEQYF.

Only a few counts were recorded for this clonotype. V gene TRBV27 combines with J gene TRBJ1-6; 9 nucleotides agree with TRBD1. Trimming took 1 base from V and 10 from J; bases not matched to a gene: 11. The CDR3 totals 17 residues. CDR1 MNHEY and CDR2 SMNVEV come from the germline V gene (reference sequence). DNA for the CDR3: TGTGCCAGCAGTTTATATGGGACAGGGCGTTCTTGGTCACCCCTCCACTTT. Translated: CASSLYGTGRSWSPLHF.

This clonotype has just a few counts. The chain has TRBV27 and TRBJ1-1; possibly TRBD1 for D (5 bases). Germline lookup yields CDR1 MNHEY and CDR2 SMNVEV (reference sequence). The length of the CDR3 is 14 residues. V was trimmed by 6 bases and J by 6 bases, leaving 17 bases between them. CDR3 DNA sequence: TGTGCCAGCAGCCACCGTCAGGGAGAAGCTGAAGCTTTCTTT. It yields the protein CASSHRQGEAEAFF.

This clonotype was found many times. This sequence joins TRBV18 and TRBJ1-1, with D possibly matching TRBD1 (5 bases). The CDR3 extends over 14 amino acids. Germline assignment: CDR1 KGHSH and CDR2 LQKENI. Trimming removed 3 bases from V and 2 bases from J, with 10 bases in between. The CDR3 is CASSPRDVNTEAFF. DNA of the CDR3: TGTGCCAGCTCACCGAGGGACGTTAACACTGAAGCTTTCTTT.

This clonotype was detected a few times. The V and J genes are TRBV19 and TRBJ1-5; no reliable D call. This CDR3 has 15 amino acids. The V gene lost 0 bases and the J gene lost 6 bases, with 12 bases spanning the gap. From germline, CDR1 is LNHDA and CDR2 SQIVND (reference sequence). CDR3 sequence (DNA): TGTGCCAGTAGTATAGATCCTGGGTTCGGTCAGCCCCAGCATTTT. This gives the protein CASSIDPGFGQPQHF.

The chain uses TRBV2 and TRBJ2-2; TRBD1 agrees at 8 bases. The germline CDR1 and CDR2 sequences are SNHLY and FYNNEI. The trim removed 4 bases at V and 3 bases at J, leaving 7 bases unmatched. CDR3 size: 16 residues. Here the CDR3 reads CASSVLGQGYTGELFF. The CDR3 DNA follows: TGTGCCAGCAGTGTCCTCGGACAGGGCTACACCGGGGAGCTGTTTTTT.

This clonotype was seen repeatedly, ten times or more. The rearrangement uses TRBV11-2 and TRBJ2-5; D gene uncertain. Germline lookup yields CDR1 SGHAT and CDR2 FQNNGV. CDR3 length: 18 amino acids. Trimming stripped 7 bases from V and 0 bases from J, with 24 bases between. The CDR3 here is CASNPTLRRVDHQETQYF. The CDR3 nucleotides are TGTGCCAGCAACCCAACCCTGAGAAGGGTCGACCACCAAGAGACCCAGTACTTC.

This clonotype was seen a few times. The gene calls are TRBV20-1 and TRBJ1-5; D gene ambiguous. The V gene lost 4 bases and the J gene lost 1 base, with 8 bases spanning the gap. CDR1 is DFQATT and CDR2 is SNEGSKA in the germline V gene (reference sequence). CDR3 length: 13 residues. CDR3 loop: CSATTKSNQPQHF. The CDR3 nucleotides are TGCAGTGCTACAACAAAAAGCAATCAGCCCCAGCATTTT.

The chain joins TRBV15 to TRBJ1-1; 8 nucleotides agree with TRBD1. This CDR3 is built from 16 residues. The ends lost 3 bases at V and 3 bases at J; junction bases unmatched: 9. Germline CDR1 is LNHNV and CDR2 is YYDKDF (reference sequence). The CDR3 loop is CATSRVLTGGDTEAFF. In DNA, the CDR3 is TGTGCCACCAGCAGGGTACTAACAGGGGGAGACACTGAAGCTTTCTTT.

This chain uses TRBV30 with TRBJ2-3; no firm D call. The CDR3 extends over 15 amino acids. V shed 0 bases and J shed 6 bases, with 16 bases lying between them. Germline CDR1 reads GTSNPN; CDR2 reads SVGIG (reference sequence). CDR3 DNA: TGTGCCTGGAGTGTGGACCGGCAAGCAAGGGATACGCAGTATTTT. Its protein product is CAWSVDRQARDTQYF.

A few counts support this clonotype. This CDR3 is CASSHAGTGSSYNSPLHF. CDR3 nucleotide sequence: TGTGCCAGCAGTCACGCCGGGACAGGGAGCTCCTATAATTCACCCCTCCACTTT. V and J are TRBV6-5 and TRBJ1-6; 9 bases are shared with TRBD1. The CDR3 extends over 18 amino acids. J lost 0 bases, V lost 5 bases, and 8 bases had no gene match. Germline V lookup: CDR1 MNHEY, CDR2 SVGAGI.

This clonotype showed up just a few times. The chain has TRBV5-1 and TRBJ2-1; 13 bases match TRBD2. The CDR3 totals 17 residues. V trimming: 1 base; J trimming: 6 bases; junction bases outside the gene matches: 7. In germline, CDR1 is SGHRS, CDR2 YFSETQ. Here the CDR3 reads CASSLTSGGAMANEQFF. The CDR3 region has the DNA TGCGCCAGCAGCTTGACTAGCGGGGGGGCAATGGCCAATGAGCAGTTCTTC. The whole variable domain, remainder taken from reference TRBV5-1 and TRBJ2-1, is KAGVTQTPRYLIKTRGQQVTLSCSPISGHRSVSWYQQTPGQGLQFLFEYFSETQRNKGNFPGRFSGRQFSNSRSEMNVSTLELGDSALYLCASSLTSGGAMANEQFFGPGTRLTVL.

V and J are TRBV6-1 and TRBJ1-5, with 9 bases identical to TRBD1. The CDR3 has 15 amino acids. The V gene end was trimmed by 2 bases and the J gene end by 3 bases; junction bases not matched to a gene: 2. Germline CDR1 is MNHNS and CDR2 is SASEGT. This chain's CDR3 is CASSEWTGVNQPQHF. In DNA, the CDR3 is TGTGCCAGCAGTGAATGGACAGGGGTCAATCAGCCCCAGCATTTT.